The clone carrying this T cell receptor (beta chain) was counted once. The data belong to a study of blood T cell repertoires in COVID-19. Study at large: The origin of the acute and convalescent COVID-19 samples was the United States, Italy and Spain. The analysed material was cDNA or gDNA that came from T cells, B-cell-depleted T cells, or PBMCs.

Authors' analysis steps: Amplification of reference gene primers was used by the study to estimate nucleated cell counts. Produced via immunoSEQ multiplex PCR; TCRdb's table is partial and in-frame only. The DNA was the basis for D and trimming; V, J and clone size are from that table. The data show approximately 120,000 clones, 65% to 90% seen once. The sequenced sample was peripheral blood. This clonotype originated in a woman of 80 years or more with active or convalescent COVID-19.

CDR3 coding DNA: TGTGCCAGCAGCCTTATGGGGGGTCCCTACGAGCAGTACTTC. Its translation is CASSLMGGPYEQYF. V and J are TRBV7-9 and TRBJ2-7, with D perhaps matching TRBD2 (6 bases). V lost 5 bases and J 2 bases, leaving 13 bases between the germline ends. The CDR3 is 14 residues long. CDR1 is SEHNR and CDR2 is FQNEAQ in the germline V gene (reference sequence).